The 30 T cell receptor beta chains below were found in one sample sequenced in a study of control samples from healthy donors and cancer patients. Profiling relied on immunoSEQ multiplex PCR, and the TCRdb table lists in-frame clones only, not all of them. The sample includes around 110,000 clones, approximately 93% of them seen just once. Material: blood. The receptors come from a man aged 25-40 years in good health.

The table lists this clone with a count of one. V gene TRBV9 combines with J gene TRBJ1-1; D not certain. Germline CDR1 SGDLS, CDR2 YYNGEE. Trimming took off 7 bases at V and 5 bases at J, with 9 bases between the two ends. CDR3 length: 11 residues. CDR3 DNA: TGTGCCAGCGAGGAAAGGACTGAAGCTTTCTTT. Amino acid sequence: CASEERTEAFF.

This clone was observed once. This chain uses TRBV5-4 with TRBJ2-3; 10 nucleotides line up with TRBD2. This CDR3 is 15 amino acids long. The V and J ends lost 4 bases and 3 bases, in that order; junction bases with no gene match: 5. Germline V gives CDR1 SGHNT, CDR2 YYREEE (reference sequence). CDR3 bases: TGTGCCAGCAGCGTAGCGGGGGGACCTACAGATACGCAGTATTTT. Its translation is CASSVAGGPTDTQYF.

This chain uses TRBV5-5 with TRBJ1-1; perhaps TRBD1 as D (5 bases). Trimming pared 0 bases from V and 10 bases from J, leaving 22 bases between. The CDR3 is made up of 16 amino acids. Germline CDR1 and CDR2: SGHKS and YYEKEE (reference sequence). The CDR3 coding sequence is TGTGCCAGCAGCTTGGGCCCAGGGATTAAGAGGGCGGGAGCTTTCTTT. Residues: CASSLGPGIKRAGAFF.

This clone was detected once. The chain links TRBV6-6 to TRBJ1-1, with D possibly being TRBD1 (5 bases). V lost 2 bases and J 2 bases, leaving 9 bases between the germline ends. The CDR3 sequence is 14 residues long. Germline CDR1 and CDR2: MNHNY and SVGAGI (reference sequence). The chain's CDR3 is CASSYGTGNTEAFF. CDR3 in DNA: TGTGCCAGCAGTTACGGTACAGGTAACACTGAAGCTTTCTTT.

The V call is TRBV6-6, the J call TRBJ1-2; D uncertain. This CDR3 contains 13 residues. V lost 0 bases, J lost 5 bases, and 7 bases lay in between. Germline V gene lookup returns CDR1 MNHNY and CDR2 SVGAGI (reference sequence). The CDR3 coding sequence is TGTGCCAGCAGTTACTCGCGGGGATATGGCTACACCTTC. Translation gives CASSYSRGYGYTF.

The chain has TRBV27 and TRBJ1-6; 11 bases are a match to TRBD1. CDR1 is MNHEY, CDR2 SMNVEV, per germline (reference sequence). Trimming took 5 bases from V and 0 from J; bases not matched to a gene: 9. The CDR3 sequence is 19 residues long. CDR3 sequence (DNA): TGTGCCAGCAGTCCCACCCGGACAGGGGGCCCCTCCTATAATTCACCCCTCCACTTT. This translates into CASSPTRTGGPSYNSPLHF.

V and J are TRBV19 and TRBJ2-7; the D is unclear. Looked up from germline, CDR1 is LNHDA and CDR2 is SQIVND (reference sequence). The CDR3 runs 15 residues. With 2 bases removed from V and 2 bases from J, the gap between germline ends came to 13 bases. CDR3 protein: CASSIRTTAAYEQYF. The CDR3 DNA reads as TGTGCCAGTAGTATAAGGACCACAGCCGCCTACGAGCAGTACTTC.

The CDR3 loop reads CASRSLDRVNTEAFF. CDR3 sequence (DNA): TGTGCCAGTAGATCGTTGGACAGAGTCAACACTGAAGCTTTCTTT. The chain combines TRBV19 with TRBJ1-1, with D tentatively TRBD1 (6 bases). Per the germline V gene, CDR1 is LNHDA and CDR2 is SQIVND (reference sequence). This CDR3 comprises 15 residues. The V and J ends lost 6 bases and 2 bases respectively, with 16 bases between them.

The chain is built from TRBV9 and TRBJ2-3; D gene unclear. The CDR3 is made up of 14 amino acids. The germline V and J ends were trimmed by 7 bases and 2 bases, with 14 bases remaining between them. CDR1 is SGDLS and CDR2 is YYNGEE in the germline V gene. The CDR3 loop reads CASSQGRFTDTQYF. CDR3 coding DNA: TGTGCCAGCTCCCAAGGGCGGTTCACAGATACGCAGTATTTT.

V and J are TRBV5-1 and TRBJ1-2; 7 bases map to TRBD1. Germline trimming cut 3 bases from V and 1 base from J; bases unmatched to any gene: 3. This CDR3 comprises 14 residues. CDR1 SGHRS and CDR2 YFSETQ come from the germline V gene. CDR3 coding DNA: TGCGCCAGCAGCTCGAGGGACAGTAACTATGGCTACACCTTC. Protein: CASSSRDSNYGYTF.

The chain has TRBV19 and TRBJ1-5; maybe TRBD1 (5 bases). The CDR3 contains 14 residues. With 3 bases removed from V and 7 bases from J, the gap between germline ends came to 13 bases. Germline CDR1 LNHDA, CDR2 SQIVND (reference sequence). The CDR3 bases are TGTGCCAGTAGTATCAGGGAGTGGGACCAGCCCCAGCATTTT. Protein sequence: CASSIREWDQPQHF. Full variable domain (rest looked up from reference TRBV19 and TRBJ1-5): DGGITQSPKYLFRKEGQNVTLSCEQNLNHDAMYWYRQDPGQGLRLIYYSQIVNDFQKGDIAEGYSVSREKKESFPLTVTSAQKNPTAFYLCASSIREWDQPQHFGDGTRLSIL.

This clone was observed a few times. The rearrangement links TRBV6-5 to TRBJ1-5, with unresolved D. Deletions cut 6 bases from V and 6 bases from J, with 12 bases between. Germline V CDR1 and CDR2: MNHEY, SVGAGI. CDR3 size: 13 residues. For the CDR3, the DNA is TGTGCCAGCAGGCGCGGAGGGAGTCAGCCCCAGCATTTT. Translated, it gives CASRRGGSQPQHF.

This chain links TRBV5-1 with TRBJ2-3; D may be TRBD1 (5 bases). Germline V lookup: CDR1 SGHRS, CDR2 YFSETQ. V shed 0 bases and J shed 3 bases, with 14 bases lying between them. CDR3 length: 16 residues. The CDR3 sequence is CASSLVWGGGTDTQYF. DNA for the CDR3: TGCGCCAGCAGCTTGGTATGGGGCGGTGGGACAGATACGCAGTATTTT.

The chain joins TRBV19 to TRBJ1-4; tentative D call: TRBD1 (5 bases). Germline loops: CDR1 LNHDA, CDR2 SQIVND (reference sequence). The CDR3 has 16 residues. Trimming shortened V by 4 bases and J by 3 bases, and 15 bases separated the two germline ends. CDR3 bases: TGTGCCAGTAGTACAGGGTTCCGTTCGGCTAATGAAAAACTGTTTTTT. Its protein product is CASSTGFRSANEKLFF.

CDR3 DNA sequence: TGTGCCTCGACCTTTGGGGACACTGAAGCTTTCTTT. It encodes CASTFGDTEAFF. The rearrangement joins TRBV2 to TRBJ1-1; D gene uncertain. V was clipped by 11 bases and J by 3 bases, with 13 bases between them. CDR3 length equals 12 residues. Germline V lookup: CDR1 SNHLY, CDR2 FYNNEI. Supplemented by reference TRBV2 and TRBJ1-1, the full variable domain reads EPEVTQTPSHQVTQMGQEVILRCVPISNHLYFYWYRQILGQKVEFLVSFYNNEISEKSEIFDDQFSVERPDGSNFTLKIRSTKLEDSAMYFCASTFGDTEAFFGQGTRLTVV.

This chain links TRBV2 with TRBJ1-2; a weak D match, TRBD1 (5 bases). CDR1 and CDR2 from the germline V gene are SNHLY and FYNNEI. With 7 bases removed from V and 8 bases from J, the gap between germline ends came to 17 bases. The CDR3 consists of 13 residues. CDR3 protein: CASTVQGRDGYTF. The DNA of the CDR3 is TGTGCCAGCACCGTCCAAGGCAGGGACGGCTACACCTTC.

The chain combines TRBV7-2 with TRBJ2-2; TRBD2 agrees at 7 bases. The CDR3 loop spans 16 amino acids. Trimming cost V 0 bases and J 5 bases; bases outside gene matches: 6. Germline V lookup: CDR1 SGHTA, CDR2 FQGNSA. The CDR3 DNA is TGTGCCAGCAGCTTAGCGTGGACGGGAGGTACCGGGGAGCTGTTTTTT. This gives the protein CASSLAWTGGTGELFF.

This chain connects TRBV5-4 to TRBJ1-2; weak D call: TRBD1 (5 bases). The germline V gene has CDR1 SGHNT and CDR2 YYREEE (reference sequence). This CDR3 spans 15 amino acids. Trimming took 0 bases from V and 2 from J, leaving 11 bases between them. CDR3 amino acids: CASSLEPSGNYGYTF. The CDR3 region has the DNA TGTGCCAGCAGCTTGGAACCCTCAGGGAACTATGGCTACACCTTC.

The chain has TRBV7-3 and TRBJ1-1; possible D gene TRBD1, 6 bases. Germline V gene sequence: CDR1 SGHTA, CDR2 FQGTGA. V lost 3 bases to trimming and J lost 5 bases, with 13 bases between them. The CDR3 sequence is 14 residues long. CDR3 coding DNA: TGTGCCAGCAGCTTGGGGGCCCGAGGGACTGAAGCTTTCTTT. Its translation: CASSLGARGTEAFF.

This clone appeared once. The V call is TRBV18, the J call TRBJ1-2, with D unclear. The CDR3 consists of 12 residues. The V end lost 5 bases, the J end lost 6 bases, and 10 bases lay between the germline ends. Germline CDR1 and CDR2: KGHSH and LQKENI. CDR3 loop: CASSGSLDGYTF. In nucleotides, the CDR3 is TGTGCCAGCTCAGGGAGTTTGGATGGCTACACCTTC.

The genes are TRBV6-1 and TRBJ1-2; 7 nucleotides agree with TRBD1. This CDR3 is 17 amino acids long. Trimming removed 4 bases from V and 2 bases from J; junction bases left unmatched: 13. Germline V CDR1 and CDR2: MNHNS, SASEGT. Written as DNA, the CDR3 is TGTGCCAGCAGTGGAAGTTGGGGACAGAGGGGGAACTATGGCTACACCTTC. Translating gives CASSGSWGQRGNYGYTF.

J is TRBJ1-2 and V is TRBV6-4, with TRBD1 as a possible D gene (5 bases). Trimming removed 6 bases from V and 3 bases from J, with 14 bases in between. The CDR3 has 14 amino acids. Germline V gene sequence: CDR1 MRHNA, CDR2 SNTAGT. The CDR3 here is CASSQGPHDYGYTF. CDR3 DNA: TGTGCCAGCAGCCAGGGACCCCACGACTATGGCTACACCTTC.

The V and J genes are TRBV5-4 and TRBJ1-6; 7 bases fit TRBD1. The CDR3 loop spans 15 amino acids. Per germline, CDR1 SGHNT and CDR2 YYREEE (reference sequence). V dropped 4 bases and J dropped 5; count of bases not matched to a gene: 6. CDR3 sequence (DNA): TGTGCCAGCAGCCAGGGGGTATCTGATAATTCACCCCTCCACTTT. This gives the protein CASSQGVSDNSPLHF.

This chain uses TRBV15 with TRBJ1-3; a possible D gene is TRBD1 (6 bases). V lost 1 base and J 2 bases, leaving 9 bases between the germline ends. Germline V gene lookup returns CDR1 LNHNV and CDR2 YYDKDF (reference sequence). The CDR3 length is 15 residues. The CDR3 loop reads CATSRARGAGNTIYF. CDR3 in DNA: TGTGCCACCAGCAGAGCAAGGGGGGCTGGAAACACCATATATTTT.

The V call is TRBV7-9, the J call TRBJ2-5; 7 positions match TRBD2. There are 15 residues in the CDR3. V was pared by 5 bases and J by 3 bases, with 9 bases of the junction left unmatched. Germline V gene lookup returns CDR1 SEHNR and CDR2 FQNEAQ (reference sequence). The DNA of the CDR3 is TGTGCCAGCAGCCCCAGCGGGGCGAACGAAGAGACCCAGTACTTC. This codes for CASSPSGANEETQYF. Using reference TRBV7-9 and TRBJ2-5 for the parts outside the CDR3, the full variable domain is DTGVSQNPRHKITKRGQNVTFRCDPISEHNRLYWYRQTLGQGPEFLTYFQNEAQLEKSRLLSDRFSAERPKGSFSTLEIQRTEQGDSAMYLCASSPSGANEETQYFGPGTRLLVL.

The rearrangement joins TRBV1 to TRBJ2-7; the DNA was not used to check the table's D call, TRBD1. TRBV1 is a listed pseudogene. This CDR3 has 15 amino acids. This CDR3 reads CTSSQDRQARYEQYV. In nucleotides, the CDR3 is TGCACCAGCAGCCAAGACAGACAGGCCCGTTACGAGCAGTACGTC.

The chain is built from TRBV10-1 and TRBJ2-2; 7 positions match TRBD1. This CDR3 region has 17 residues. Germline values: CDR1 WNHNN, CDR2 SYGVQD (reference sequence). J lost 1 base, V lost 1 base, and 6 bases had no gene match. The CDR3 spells CASSEFGTELNTGELFF. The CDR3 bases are TGCGCCAGCAGTGAGTTCGGGACAGAATTGAACACCGGGGAGCTGTTTTTT.

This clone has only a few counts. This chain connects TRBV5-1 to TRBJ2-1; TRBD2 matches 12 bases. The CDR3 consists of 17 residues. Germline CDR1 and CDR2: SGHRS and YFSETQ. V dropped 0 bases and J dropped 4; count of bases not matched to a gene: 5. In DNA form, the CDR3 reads TGCGCCAGCAGCTTGGGGCGGACTAGCGGGGAATACAATGAGCAGTTCTTC. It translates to CASSLGRTSGEYNEQFF.

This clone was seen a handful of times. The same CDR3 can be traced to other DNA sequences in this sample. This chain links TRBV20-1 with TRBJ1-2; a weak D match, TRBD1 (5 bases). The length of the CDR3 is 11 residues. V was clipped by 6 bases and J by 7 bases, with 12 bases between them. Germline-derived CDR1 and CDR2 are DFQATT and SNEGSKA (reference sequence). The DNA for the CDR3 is TGCAGTGCGGGACGGGGCGCTGGCTACACCTTC. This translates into CSAGRGAGYTF.

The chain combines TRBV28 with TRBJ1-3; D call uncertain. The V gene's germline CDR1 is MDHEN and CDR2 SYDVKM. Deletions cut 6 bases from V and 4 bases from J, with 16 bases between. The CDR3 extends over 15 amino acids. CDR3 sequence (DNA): TGTGCCAGCAGCCCCCCCTGGACGTCCGGAAACACCATATATTTT. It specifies CASSPPWTSGNTIYF. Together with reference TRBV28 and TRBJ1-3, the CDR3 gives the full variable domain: DVKVTQSSRYLVKRTGEKVFLECVQDMDHENMFWYRQDPGLGLRLIYFSYDVKMKEKGDIPEGYSVSREKKERFSLILESASTNQTSMYLCASSPPWTSGNTIYFGEGSWLTVV.